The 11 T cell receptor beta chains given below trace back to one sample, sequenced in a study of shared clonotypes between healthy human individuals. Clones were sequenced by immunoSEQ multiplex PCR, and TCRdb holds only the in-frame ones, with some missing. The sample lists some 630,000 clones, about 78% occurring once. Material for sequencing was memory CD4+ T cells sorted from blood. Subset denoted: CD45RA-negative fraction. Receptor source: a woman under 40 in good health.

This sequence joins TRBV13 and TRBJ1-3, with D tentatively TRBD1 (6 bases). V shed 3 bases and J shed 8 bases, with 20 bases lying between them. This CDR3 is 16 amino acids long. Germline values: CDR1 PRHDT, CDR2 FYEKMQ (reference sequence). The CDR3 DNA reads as TGTGCCAGCAGCTTTTATATCTCGGGGGGGCAGGACACCATATATTTT. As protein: CASSFYISGGQDTIYF. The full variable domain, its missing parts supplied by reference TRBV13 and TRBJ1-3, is AAGVIQSPRHLIKEKRETATLKCYPIPRHDTVYWYQQGPGQDPQFLISFYEKMQSDKGSIPDRFSAQQFSDYHSELNMSSLELGDSALYFCASSFYISGGQDTIYFGEGSWLTVV.

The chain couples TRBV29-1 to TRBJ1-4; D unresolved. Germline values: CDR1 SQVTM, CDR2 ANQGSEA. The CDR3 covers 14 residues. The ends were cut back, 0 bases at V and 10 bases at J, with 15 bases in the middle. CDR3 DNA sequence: TGCAGCGTTGAAGATTTCCGAAGGGATGGAAAACTGTTTTTT. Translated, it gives CSVEDFRRDGKLFF.

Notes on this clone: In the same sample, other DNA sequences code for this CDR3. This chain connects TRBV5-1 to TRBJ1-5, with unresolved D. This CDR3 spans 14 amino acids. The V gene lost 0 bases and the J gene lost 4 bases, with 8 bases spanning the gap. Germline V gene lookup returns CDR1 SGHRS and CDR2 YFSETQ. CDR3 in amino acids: CASSLGEINQPQHF. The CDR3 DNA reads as TGCGCCAGCAGCTTGGGTGAAATAAATCAGCCCCAGCATTTT.

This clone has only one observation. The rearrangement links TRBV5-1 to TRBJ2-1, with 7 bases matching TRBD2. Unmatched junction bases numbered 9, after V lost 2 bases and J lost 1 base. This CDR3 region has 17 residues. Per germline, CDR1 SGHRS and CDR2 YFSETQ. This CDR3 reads CASSLDGRSSSYNEQFF. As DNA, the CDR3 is TGCGCCAGCAGCTTAGACGGGAGGAGTTCTTCCTACAATGAGCAGTTCTTC. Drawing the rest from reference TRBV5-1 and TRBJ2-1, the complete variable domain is KAGVTQTPRYLIKTRGQQVTLSCSPISGHRSVSWYQQTPGQGLQFLFEYFSETQRNKGNFPGRFSGRQFSNSRSEMNVSTLELGDSALYLCASSLDGRSSSYNEQFFGPGTRLTVL.

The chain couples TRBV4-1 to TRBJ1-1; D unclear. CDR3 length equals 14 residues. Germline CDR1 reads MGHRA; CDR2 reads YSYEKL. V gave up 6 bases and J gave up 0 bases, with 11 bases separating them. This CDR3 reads CASRRLGLNTEAFF. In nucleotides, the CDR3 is TGCGCCAGCAGGAGGCTAGGGTTGAACACTGAAGCTTTCTTT.

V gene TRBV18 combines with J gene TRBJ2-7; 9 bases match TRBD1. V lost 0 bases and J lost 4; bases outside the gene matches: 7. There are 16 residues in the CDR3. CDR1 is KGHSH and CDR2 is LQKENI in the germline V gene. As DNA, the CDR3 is TGTGCCAGCTCACCACCGATGGGACAGGGTAGTTACGAGCAGTACTTC. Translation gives CASSPPMGQGSYEQYF.

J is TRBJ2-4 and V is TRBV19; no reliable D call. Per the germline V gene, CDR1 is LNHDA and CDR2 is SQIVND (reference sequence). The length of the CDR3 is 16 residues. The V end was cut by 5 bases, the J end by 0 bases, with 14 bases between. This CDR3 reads CASSPRVSLAKNIQYF. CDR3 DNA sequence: TGTGCCAGTAGTCCCCGAGTAAGTCTAGCCAAAAACATTCAGTACTTC. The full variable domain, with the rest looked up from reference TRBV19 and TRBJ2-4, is DGGITQSPKYLFRKEGQNVTLSCEQNLNHDAMYWYRQDPGQGLRLIYYSQIVNDFQKGDIAEGYSVSREKKESFPLTVTSAQKNPTAFYLCASSPRVSLAKNIQYFGAGTRLSVL.

The CDR3: CASSLSETGELFF. CDR3 bases: TGTGCCAGCAGCTTATCCGAGACCGGGGAGCTGTTTTTT. The chain recombines TRBV7-2 with TRBJ2-2; D is undetermined. Germline V CDR1 and CDR2: SGHTA, FQGNSA. The CDR3 length is 13 residues. V shed 2 bases and J shed 5 bases, with 6 bases lying between them. The full variable domain, in which reference TRBV7-2 and TRBJ2-2 provide the parts outside the CDR3, is GAGVSQSPSNKVTEKGKDVELRCDPISGHTALYWYRQSLGQGLEFLIYFQGNSAPDKSGLPSDRFSAERTGGSVSTLTIQRTQQEDSAVYLCASSLSETGELFFGEGSRLTVL.

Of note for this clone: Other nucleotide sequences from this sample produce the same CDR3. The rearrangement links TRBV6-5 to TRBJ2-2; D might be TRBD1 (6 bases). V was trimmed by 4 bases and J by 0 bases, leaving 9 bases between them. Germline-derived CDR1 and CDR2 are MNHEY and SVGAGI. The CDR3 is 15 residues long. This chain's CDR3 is CASSSQGANTGELFF. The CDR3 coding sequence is TGTGCCAGCAGTTCACAGGGAGCGAACACCGGGGAGCTGTTTTTT.

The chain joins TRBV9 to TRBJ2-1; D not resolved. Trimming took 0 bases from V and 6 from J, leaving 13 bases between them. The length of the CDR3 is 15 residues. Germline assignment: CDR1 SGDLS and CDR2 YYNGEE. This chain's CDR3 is CASSVGIARSNEQFF. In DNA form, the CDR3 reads TGTGCCAGCAGCGTAGGGATAGCCCGAAGCAATGAGCAGTTCTTC.

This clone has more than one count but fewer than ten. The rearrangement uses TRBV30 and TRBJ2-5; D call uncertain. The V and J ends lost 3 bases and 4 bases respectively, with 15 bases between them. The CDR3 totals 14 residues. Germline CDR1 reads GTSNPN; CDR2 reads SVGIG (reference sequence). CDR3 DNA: TGTGCCTGGAGGGGAAACGGCCCCTCAGAGACCCAGTACTTC. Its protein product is CAWRGNGPSETQYF.